Detailed here is one T cell receptor (beta chain). Its antigen is unidentified. The sample is drawn from a study of cytomegalovirus exposure and HLA in healthy donors. Study outcomes and limitations: In vitro, a few CMV-associated chains proved specific for CMV antigens. According to the study, some 160 TCR beta chains were cytomegalovirus-associated.

The donors were in the roughly 110-subject validation cohort, distinct from the 666-subject first cohort. Germline V gene data show CDR1 as MDHEN and CDR2 as SYDVKM. Trimming took off 10 bases at V and 4 bases at J, with 17 bases between the two ends. The CDR3 sequence is 14 residues long. This table comes from immunoSEQ multiplex PCR, and its TCRdb copy is limited to in-frame clones, with some not included. In the table there are roughly 200,000 clones, roughly nine tenths of which are singletons. Source material: PBMCs. The TCR originated in a man aged 25 to 45 in good health and CMV-seropositive. The chain uses TRBV28 and TRBJ1-5; D unresolved. DNA of the CDR3: TGTGCCATCAAACGACCGGGCGGTAATCAGCCCCAGCATTTT. Translated, it gives CAIKRPGGNQPQHF.